The 27 T cell receptor beta chains reported below all come from one sample, sequenced in a study of cytomegalovirus exposure and HLA in healthy donors (dated by TCRdb to the late 2010s). Preparation of the library involved the immunoSEQ multiplex PCR assay. TCRdb mirrors the immuneACCESS table, restricted to in-frame sequences. Some clones are absent from its copies; in checked studies, under half trace to an unresolved V gene, and the reason for the others is unknown. The sample yields roughly 200,000 clones; 86% were counted once. Approximately 7% of the sample is held by the ten biggest clonotypes. The specimen sequenced was PBMCs. Receptors originate from a man aged 30 to 39 in good health and CMV-seropositive.

This chain joins TRBV27 and TRBJ2-7; 9 nucleotides match TRBD1. This CDR3 contains 15 residues. In germline, CDR1 is MNHEY, CDR2 SMNVEV (reference sequence). J gave up 0 bases and V 5 bases, and 5 bases lay outside the gene matches. CDR3 protein: CASSPGQGSSYEQYF. The CDR3 nucleotides are TGTGCCAGCAGTCCCGGACAGGGGAGCTCCTACGAGCAGTACTTC.

The chain recombines TRBV30 with TRBJ2-6; no clear D. The germline V and J ends were trimmed by 2 bases and 2 bases, with 7 bases remaining between them. The CDR3 runs to 14 residues. Germline CDR1 is GTSNPN and CDR2 is SVGIG (reference sequence). CDR3: CAWSSSTGANVLTF. DNA for the CDR3: TGTGCCTGGAGTTCTTCTACTGGGGCCAACGTCCTGACTTTC.

The sample holds one count of this clone. The rearrangement joins TRBV13 to TRBJ1-1; weak D call: TRBD1 (5 bases). V was shortened by 5 bases and J by 1 base, with 11 bases between the two germline ends. The CDR3 extends over 14 amino acids. Germline V gene lookup returns CDR1 PRHDT and CDR2 FYEKMQ (reference sequence). The CDR3: CASSPPGRNTEAFF. In nucleotides, the CDR3 is TGTGCCAGCAGCCCCCCGGGACGGAACACTGAAGCTTTCTTT.

V gene TRBV7-6 combines with J gene TRBJ2-2; D unresolved. The CDR3 is 16 residues long. Per germline, CDR1 SGHVS and CDR2 FNYEAQ. The V end was cut by 6 bases, the J end by 0 bases, with 14 bases between. The CDR3 DNA is TGTGCCAGCAGATATGGCACAGTCGCGAACACCGGGGAGCTGTTTTTT. The encoded protein is CASRYGTVANTGELFF.

The chain uses TRBV6-6 and TRBJ1-1, with D maybe TRBD1 (6 bases). The CDR3 sequence is 16 residues long. The V end was cut by 6 bases, the J end by 0 bases, with 17 bases between. CDR1 is MNHNY and CDR2 is SVGAGI in the germline V gene (reference sequence). The DNA for the CDR3 is TGTGCCAGCAGACGACGCAGTCAGGGGATGAACACTGAAGCTTTCTTT. As protein: CASRRRSQGMNTEAFF.

This chain connects TRBV25-1 to TRBJ2-6, with D hard to call. This CDR3 is built from 16 residues. Germline V gene data show CDR1 as MGHDK and CDR2 as SYGVNS. V dropped 4 bases and J dropped 0 bases, with 10 bases sitting between them. The CDR3 DNA sequence: TGTGCCAGCAGTGCCGGACGGAGCTCTGGGGCCAACGTCCTGACTTTC. Translation: CASSAGRSSGANVLTF.

V gene TRBV18 combines with J gene TRBJ1-1; D unclear. The CDR3 covers 13 residues. Trimming cost V 2 bases and J 3 bases, with 7 bases left between them. CDR1 KGHSH and CDR2 LQKENI come from the germline V gene. CDR3 sequence (DNA): TGTGCCAGCTCACCAGACGCCTACACTGAAGCTTTCTTT. Encoded protein: CASSPDAYTEAFF.

The V call is TRBV6-6, the J call TRBJ1-2; D unclear. This CDR3 spans 13 amino acids. CDR1 is MNHNY, CDR2 SVGAGI, per germline (reference sequence). Trimming took off 2 bases at V and 6 bases at J, with 10 bases between the two ends. The CDR3 region has the DNA TGTGCCAGCAGTTACCAACAATTCGATGGCTACACCTTC. It encodes CASSYQQFDGYTF.

The chain uses TRBV18 and TRBJ2-3, with TRBD1 matching 10 bases. The CDR3 contains 15 residues. The trim removed 5 bases at V and 2 bases at J, leaving 4 bases unmatched. Germline V lookup: CDR1 KGHSH, CDR2 LQKENI. CDR3 loop: CASSSGQGNTDTQYF. CDR3 in DNA: TGTGCCAGCTCATCGGGACAGGGGAACACAGATACGCAGTATTTT. The variable domain in full, completed from reference TRBV18 and TRBJ2-3, reads NAGVMQNPRHLVRRRGQEARLRCSPMKGHSHVYWYRQLPEEGLKFMVYLQKENIIDESGMPKERFSAEFPKEGPSILRIQQVVRGDSAAYFCASSSGQGNTDTQYFGPGTRLTVL.

V and J are TRBV11-2 and TRBJ1-5, with D tentatively TRBD1 (6 bases). The V gene's germline CDR1 is SGHAT and CDR2 FQNNGV. V lost 1 base to trimming and J lost 6 bases, with 13 bases between them. The CDR3 is 15 amino acids. The CDR3 DNA follows: TGTGCCAGCAGCTTAGGTCAGGGGTCGGGTCAGCCCCAGCATTTT. It codes for CASSLGQGSGQPQHF.

This clone was counted only a few times. J is TRBJ2-7 and V is TRBV7-9, with 9 bases fitting TRBD2. The CDR3 covers 14 residues. The germline CDR1 and CDR2 sequences are SEHNR and FQNEAQ (reference sequence). V was clipped by 6 bases and J by 2 bases; unmatched bases: 5. The DNA for the CDR3 is TGTGCCAGCAGGACTAGCGGACTCCCCTACGAGCAGTACTTC. Its translation is CASRTSGLPYEQYF.

Here the CDR3 reads CASSPLGQPQHF. CDR3 coding DNA: TGTGCCAGCAGCCCCCTCGGTCAGCCCCAGCATTTT. This chain uses TRBV7-2 with TRBJ1-5; D unclear. Trimming removed 5 bases from V and 6 bases from J, with 8 bases in between. Per germline, CDR1 SGHTA and CDR2 FQGNSA. The CDR3 is made up of 12 amino acids.

The chain carries TRBV7-6 and TRBJ2-7, with D perhaps matching TRBD1 (6 bases). Trimming pared 6 bases from V and 0 bases from J, leaving 12 bases between. The germline CDR1 and CDR2 sequences are SGHVS and FNYEAQ. This CDR3 spans 14 amino acids. CDR3 DNA: TGTGCCAGCAGTATAGGGGGTCCCTCCTACGAGCAGTACTTC. It encodes CASSIGGPSYEQYF.

V gene TRBV27 combines with J gene TRBJ1-1; TRBD1 agrees at 8 bases. This CDR3 spans 14 amino acids. The V segment lost 3 bases and the J segment 6 bases; nucleotides outside the gene matches: 6. Germline V gene sequence: CDR1 MNHEY, CDR2 SMNVEV (reference sequence). CDR3 in amino acids: CASSFRGPGAEAFF. In nucleotides, the CDR3 is TGTGCCAGCAGTTTCAGGGGGCCGGGCGCTGAAGCTTTCTTT.

This clone was seen a few times. The CDR3 region is CASGLAGEMYEQYF. CDR3 nucleotides: TGTGCCAGCGGACTAGCGGGAGAGATGTACGAGCAGTACTTC. V is TRBV2 and J is TRBJ2-7, with 13 nucleotides matching TRBD2. The CDR3 is 14 residues long. CDR1 is SNHLY and CDR2 is FYNNEI in the germline V gene. With 8 bases clipped from V and 4 bases from J, the junction kept 5 bases outside the gene matches. Full variable domain (remainder filled in from reference TRBV2 and TRBJ2-7): EPEVTQTPSHQVTQMGQEVILRCVPISNHLYFYWYRQILGQKVEFLVSFYNNEISEKSEIFDDQFSVERPDGSNFTLKIRSTKLEDSAMYFCASGLAGEMYEQYFGPGTRLTVT.

V is TRBV19 and J is TRBJ2-7; perhaps TRBD1 as D (5 bases). The CDR3 contains 15 residues. CDR1 and CDR2 (germline): LNHDA, SQIVND (reference sequence). The V end lost 3 bases, the J end lost 2 bases, and 14 bases lay between the germline ends. The CDR3 sequence is CASSMGQHRTYEQYF. DNA for the CDR3: TGTGCCAGTAGTATGGGGCAGCACAGGACCTACGAGCAGTACTTC.

This rearrangement joins TRBV6-5 to TRBJ2-2; D not resolved. Trimming cost V 2 bases and J 10 bases, with 11 bases left between them. The germline gives CDR1 MNHEY, CDR2 SVGAGI. CDR3 length equals 13 residues. In nucleotides, the CDR3 is TGTGCCAGCAGTTACAAGATTTCTTTGGAGCTGTTTTTT. It encodes CASSYKISLELFF.

The chain's CDR3 is CASSSRASYEQYF. The CDR3 DNA reads as TGTGCCAGCAGCTCCAGGGCCTCCTACGAGCAGTACTTC. The chain recombines TRBV7-6 with TRBJ2-7, with a weak D call TRBD1 (5 bases). V lost 4 bases and J lost 0, with 7 bases in between. Germline CDR1 SGHVS, CDR2 FNYEAQ. The CDR3 extends over 13 amino acids.

This clone was counted a single time. The CDR3 coding sequence is TGTGCCAGCAGTGGACGGGCAGGGCACTATTCACCCCTCCACTTT. Encoded protein: CASSGRAGHYSPLHF. The chain carries TRBV6-1 and TRBJ1-6; D is possibly TRBD1 (5 bases). V was trimmed by 4 bases and J by 8 bases, leaving 15 bases between them. This CDR3 contains 15 residues. From germline, CDR1 is MNHNS and CDR2 SASEGT.

This rearrangement joins TRBV7-2 to TRBJ2-5; 7 bases are a match to TRBD2. The germline V gene encodes CDR1 SGHTA and CDR2 FQGNSA. CDR3 length equals 13 residues. J lost 4 bases, V lost 3 bases, and 2 bases had no gene match. As DNA, the CDR3 is TGTGCCAGCAGCTTCGGCGGGGGAGAGACCCAGTACTTC. This gives the protein CASSFGGGETQYF. The variable domain in full, completed from reference TRBV7-2 and TRBJ2-5, reads GAGVSQSPSNKVTEKGKDVELRCDPISGHTALYWYRQSLGQGLEFLIYFQGNSAPDKSGLPSDRFSAERTGGSVSTLTIQRTQQEDSAVYLCASSFGGGETQYFGPGTRLLVL.

V and J are TRBV21-1 and TRBJ1-1; the table's D gene call, TRBD1, was not cross checked with the DNA. TRBV21-1 corresponds to a pseudogene. The CDR3 is made up of 12 amino acids. The chain's CDR3 is CASGRTGTGAFF. CDR3 nucleotides: TGTGCCAGCGGAAGGACAGGGACGGGAGCTTTCTTT.

J is TRBJ1-4 and V is TRBV2; D remains ambiguous. The germline gives CDR1 SNHLY, CDR2 FYNNEI. V gave up 0 bases and J gave up 8 bases, with 7 bases separating them. The CDR3 covers 13 residues. The CDR3 spells CASSEAVIEKLFF. The DNA of the CDR3 is TGTGCCAGCAGTGAAGCAGTTATCGAAAAACTGTTTTTT.

This clone was detected a few times. The V gene is TRBV11-3, the J gene TRBJ1-2; tentatively, D is TRBD1 (6 bases). The CDR3 consists of 15 residues. With 3 bases removed from V and 8 bases from J, the gap between germline ends came to 19 bases. The V gene's germline CDR1 is SGHNT and CDR2 YENEEA. The CDR3 spells CASSFSRTGLEGYTF. CDR3 nucleotides: TGTGCCAGCAGCTTTTCACGTACAGGGTTGGAAGGCTACACCTTC.

V gene TRBV9 combines with J gene TRBJ2-7, with 10 bases fitting TRBD2. V dropped 4 bases and J dropped 6; count of bases not matched to a gene: 7. Germline assignment: CDR1 SGDLS and CDR2 YYNGEE. The CDR3 spans 14 residues. CDR3: CASSLSGGASEQYF. The CDR3 nucleotides are TGTGCCAGCAGCCTAAGCGGGGGGGCCTCCGAGCAGTACTTC.

This chain joins TRBV11-2 and TRBJ1-1, with a weak D call TRBD1 (5 bases). Germline values: CDR1 SGHAT, CDR2 FQNNGV. V lost 5 bases, J lost 3 bases, and 10 bases lay in between. The CDR3 length is 13 residues. The CDR3 DNA sequence: TGTGCCAGCAGCCCAGACAGCTACACTGAAGCTTTCTTT. Translating it yields CASSPDSYTEAFF.

The J gene is TRBJ1-4, the V gene TRBV9; D is perhaps TRBD1 (6 bases). CDR3 size: 13 residues. Germline CDR1 is SGDLS and CDR2 is YYNGEE. Trimming removed 2 bases from V and 12 bases from J, with 14 bases in between. The CDR3 nucleotides are TGTGCCAGCAGCGTCGGGGGGGGCCAGGAACTGTTTTTT. Its protein product is CASSVGGGQELFF. Variable domain in full (rest from reference TRBV9 and TRBJ1-4): DSGVTQTPKHLITATGQRVTLRCSPRSGDLSVYWYQQSLDQGLQFLIQYYNGEERAKGNILERFSAQQFPDLHSELNLSSLELGDSALYFCASSVGGGQELFFGSGTQLSVL.

This chain joins TRBV10-3 and TRBJ2-1; D is unresolved. V was cut by 6 bases and J by 0 bases, with 9 bases left in between. The CDR3 runs to 14 residues. CDR1 and CDR2 (germline): ENHRY, SYGVKD. Here the CDR3 reads CAIRGGFSYNEQFF. As DNA, the CDR3 is TGTGCCATCAGAGGCGGTTTCTCCTACAATGAGCAGTTCTTC.